The T cell receptor (beta chain) under discussion was sequenced for a study of shared clonotypes between healthy human individuals. On the study more broadly: CD8 memory received one plate per donor, CD8 naive two, CD4 memory three and CD4 naive three.

There were no recent acute infections or vaccinations among the donors, who were healthy HIV-negative adults. The CDR3 consists of 18 residues. Assay used: immunoSEQ multiplex PCR; TCRdb lists only in-frame clones, some missing. The sample lists some 500,000 clones; 90% to 96% were seen once. A note on this clone: What it binds is unknown.

Study observations and caveats: Clonotype sharing among donors likely depends on sequencing depth. Sharing across a few donors was seen in around 5% of naive CD4 clonotypes.

V and J are TRBV12-2 and TRBJ1-3. TRBV12-2 represents a pseudogene. This TCR came from a woman in her twenties or thirties in good health. Sequences were obtained from naive CD4+ T cells sorted from blood. The subset is: CD45RA+ positively selected. The CDR3 sequence is CASRTPGPPGRRPNTIYF. The CDR3, as DNA: TGTGCAAGTCGTACTCCGGGACCACCAGGTCGGAGGCCGAACACCATATATTTT.